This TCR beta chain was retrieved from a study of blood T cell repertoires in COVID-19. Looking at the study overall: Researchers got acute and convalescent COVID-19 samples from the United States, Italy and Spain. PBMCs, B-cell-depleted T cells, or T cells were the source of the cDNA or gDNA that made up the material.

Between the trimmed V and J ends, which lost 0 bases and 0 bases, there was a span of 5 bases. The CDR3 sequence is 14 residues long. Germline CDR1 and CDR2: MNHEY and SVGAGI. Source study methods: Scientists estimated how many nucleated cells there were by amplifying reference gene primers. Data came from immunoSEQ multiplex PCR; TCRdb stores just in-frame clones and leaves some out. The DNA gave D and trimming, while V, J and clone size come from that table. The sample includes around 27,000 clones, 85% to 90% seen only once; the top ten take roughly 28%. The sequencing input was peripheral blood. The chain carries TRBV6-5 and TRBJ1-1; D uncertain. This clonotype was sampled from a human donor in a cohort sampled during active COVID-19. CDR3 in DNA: TGTGCCAGCAGTTACTCGGAGGTGAACACTGAAGCTTTCTTT. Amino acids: CASSYSEVNTEAFF.